These 26 T cell receptor beta chains share one sample of origin, sequenced in a study of cytomegalovirus exposure and HLA in healthy donors. A multiplex PCR was run with 60 Vbeta primers and 13 Jbeta primers. Only in-frame clones appear in the TCRdb table, and some are missing; sequencing was by immunoSEQ multiplex PCR. The sample shows roughly 140,000 clones, almost 85% of them seen only once. The source material was PBMCs. Receptor source: a man aged 25-45 years in good health and CMV-seropositive.

The chain recombines TRBV5-8 with TRBJ1-4; D is unclear. The CDR3 has 16 amino acids. CDR1 is SGHTS, CDR2 YDEGEE, per germline. Trimming pared 5 bases from V and 7 bases from J, leaving 21 bases between. The CDR3 region is CASRYPKLQVVEKLFF. In DNA form, the CDR3 reads TGTGCCAGCAGGTATCCCAAGCTGCAGGTCGTTGAAAAACTGTTTTTT.

The V call is TRBV7-8, the J call TRBJ1-5; the D gene is possibly TRBD1 (5 bases). The CDR3 sequence is 16 residues long. Germline CDR1 reads SGHVS; CDR2 reads FQNEAQ. V was pared by 5 bases and J by 5 bases, with 19 bases between. As DNA, the CDR3 is TGTGCCAGCAGCCCCAAGGGAGGGGAGAGATATCAGCCCCAGCATTTT. Its protein product is CASSPKGGERYQPQHF. The full variable domain, with the rest looked up from reference TRBV7-8 and TRBJ1-5, is GAGVSQSPRYKVAKRGQDVALRCDPISGHVSLFWYQQALGQGPEFLTYFQNEAQLDKSGLPSDRFFAERPEGSVSTLKIQRTQQEDSAVYLCASSPKGGERYQPQHFGDGTRLSIL.

The rearrangement uses TRBV7-8 and TRBJ2-5, with 7 nucleotides matching TRBD1. The better agreement between TRBJ2-7 and the DNA end casts doubt on the J call. The germline V gene encodes CDR1 SGHVS and CDR2 FQNEAQ. CDR3 size: 13 residues. The CDR3 loop is CASSLDRRYEQYF. DNA of the CDR3: TGTGCCAGCAGCTTGGACAGGAGGTACGAGCAGTACTTC.

The count of this clone is one. This rearrangement joins TRBV11-2 to TRBJ2-1; the D gene is possibly TRBD1 (5 bases). With 0 bases removed from V and 8 bases from J, the gap between germline ends came to 17 bases. The CDR3 consists of 16 residues. The germline gives CDR1 SGHAT, CDR2 FQNNGV. The CDR3 here is CASSLETFWQGHEQFF. CDR3 nucleotide sequence: TGTGCCAGCAGCTTAGAAACCTTTTGGCAGGGCCATGAGCAGTTCTTC.

This clone was detected only a few times. This rearrangement joins TRBV10-2 to TRBJ2-2; the match to TRBD2 covers 8 bases. CDR1 and CDR2 from the germline V gene are WSHSY and SAAADI. V gave up 8 bases and J gave up 0 bases; unmatched junction bases: 8. The CDR3 consists of 16 residues. CDR3 sequence reads: CASEGGAGANTGELFF. In DNA, the CDR3 is TGCGCCAGCGAGGGAGGAGCGGGAGCGAACACCGGGGAGCTGTTTTTT.

V usage is TRBV7-2 and J usage is TRBJ2-5, with D possibly matching TRBD2 (5 bases). CDR1 SGHTA and CDR2 FQGNSA come from the germline V gene. CDR3 length: 13 amino acids. Trimming took off 1 base at V and 5 bases at J, with 8 bases between the two ends. CDR3 protein: CASSLVSGETQYF. Here the CDR3 DNA reads TGTGCCAGCAGCTTAGTTTCGGGGGAGACCCAGTACTTC. The whole variable domain, filled in from reference TRBV7-2 and TRBJ2-5, reads GAGVSQSPSNKVTEKGKDVELRCDPISGHTALYWYRQSLGQGLEFLIYFQGNSAPDKSGLPSDRFSAERTGGSVSTLTIQRTQQEDSAVYLCASSLVSGETQYFGPGTRLLVL.

The chain carries TRBV7-6 and TRBJ1-1; possibly TRBD1 for D (5 bases). Germline loops: CDR1 SGHVS, CDR2 FNYEAQ. V dropped 1 base and J dropped 10 bases, with 19 bases sitting between them. The CDR3 contains 15 residues. The CDR3 coding sequence is TGTGCCAGCAGCTTAGTTTTAAGGGGCAGGGAAGGAGCTTTCTTT. Translation gives CASSLVLRGREGAFF.

The chain has TRBV29-1 and TRBJ1-1; 9 positions agree with TRBD1. V shed 5 bases, J shed 3 bases, and the junction held 1 base outside the gene matches. CDR3 length equals 12 residues. Germline CDR1 and CDR2: SQVTM and ANQGSEA. CDR3 region: CSVRTGDTEAFF. CDR3 bases: TGCAGCGTTCGGACAGGGGACACTGAAGCTTTCTTT. Using reference TRBV29-1 and TRBJ1-1 for the parts outside the CDR3, the full variable domain is SAVISQKPSRDICQRGTSLTIQCQVDSQVTMMFWYRQQPGQSLTLIATANQGSEATYESGFVIDKFPISRPNLTFSTLTVSNMSPEDSSIYLCSVRTGDTEAFFGQGTRLTVV.

This clone has only a few counts. This chain connects TRBV5-1 to TRBJ2-2; 9 nucleotides line up with TRBD2. Unmatched junction bases numbered 5, after V lost 0 bases and J lost 5 bases. This CDR3 contains 16 residues. Germline V lookup: CDR1 SGHRS, CDR2 YFSETQ. The CDR3: CASSLDPSGVTGELFF. CDR3 DNA: TGCGCCAGCAGCTTGGATCCTAGCGGGGTAACCGGGGAGCTGTTTTTT.

In its sample, this clone was seen a few times. The chain couples TRBV9 to TRBJ2-1, with D tentatively TRBD1 (6 bases). Germline-derived CDR1 and CDR2 are SGDLS and YYNGEE. This CDR3 contains 15 residues. V lost 0 bases and J 0 bases, leaving 7 bases between the germline ends. The CDR3 nucleotides are TGTGCCAGCAGCGTAGGAGGGGGCTCCTACAATGAGCAGTTCTTC. Translated, it gives CASSVGGGSYNEQFF.

The CDR3: CAWSSLGAGTASPLHF. The CDR3 region has the DNA TGTGCCTGGAGTTCACTTGGCGCGGGAACGGCATCACCCCTCCACTTT. V usage is TRBV30 and J usage is TRBJ1-6; no clear D gene. CDR1 is GTSNPN, CDR2 SVGIG, per germline (reference sequence). This CDR3 spans 16 amino acids. Trimming left V 2 bases short and J 10 bases short, with 21 bases between.

The chain has TRBV28 and TRBJ2-7, with D perhaps TRBD2 (5 bases). Germline assignment: CDR1 MDHEN and CDR2 SYDVKM. V lost 7 bases, J lost 9 bases, and 16 bases lay in between. The CDR3 sequence is 12 residues long. DNA for the CDR3: TGTGCCAGCAACTCTGGCCCGGGATCGCAGTACTTC. Its protein product is CASNSGPGSQYF. Supplemented by reference TRBV28 and TRBJ2-7, the full variable domain reads DVKVTQSSRYLVKRTGEKVFLECVQDMDHENMFWYRQDPGLGLRLIYFSYDVKMKEKGDIPEGYSVSREKKERFSLILESASTNQTSMYLCASNSGPGSQYFGPGTRLTVT.

CDR3 bases: TGCGCCAGCAGCCAAGCGACAGGGGCCCCCTACGAGCAGTACTTC. Protein: CASSQATGAPYEQYF. V and J are TRBV4-1 and TRBJ2-7, with 8 bases that match TRBD1. This CDR3 has 15 residues. The germline CDR1 and CDR2 sequences are MGHRA and YSYEKL. The V and J ends lost 1 base and 2 bases, in that order; junction bases with no gene match: 4.

The chain uses TRBV10-3 and TRBJ2-1, with D unclear. The CDR3 spans 16 residues. Germline CDR1 reads ENHRY; CDR2 reads SYGVKD. V lost 3 bases and J lost 8, with 20 bases in between. In nucleotides, the CDR3 is TGTGCCATCAGTGATTCGGCCCGCGGTACATTAGATGAGCAGTTCTTC. Translated, it gives CAISDSARGTLDEQFF.

This clone has just one count. This chain connects TRBV7-8 to TRBJ1-1; tentative D call: TRBD1 (6 bases). Germline-derived CDR1 and CDR2 are SGHVS and FQNEAQ. Between the trimmed V and J ends, which lost 8 bases and 0 bases, there was a span of 13 bases. CDR3 length equals 14 residues. The CDR3 sequence is CASSGQFMNTEAFF. CDR3 nucleotide sequence: TGTGCCAGCTCGGGACAATTTATGAACACTGAAGCTTTCTTT.

The V call is TRBV5-1, the J call TRBJ1-2; D gene uncertain. The CDR3 contains 14 residues. V was clipped by 1 base and J by 6 bases, with 13 bases between them. CDR1 is SGHRS, CDR2 YFSETQ, per germline. In DNA form, the CDR3 reads TGCGCCAGCAGCTTGAGACCCCGAGGAGATGGCTACACCTTC. Protein product: CASSLRPRGDGYTF.

This sequence joins TRBV29-1 and TRBJ2-2; TRBD1 matches 11 bases. Germline V gene data show CDR1 as SQVTM and CDR2 as ANQGSEA. The CDR3 consists of 13 residues. The V and J ends lost 7 bases and 4 bases, in that order; junction bases with no gene match: 2. The CDR3 reads CSAGTGGTGELFF. CDR3 in DNA: TGCAGCGCTGGGACAGGGGGCACCGGGGAGCTGTTTTTT.

The genes are TRBV5-8 and TRBJ1-5; D is perhaps TRBD1 (5 bases). Trimming stripped 0 bases from V and 0 bases from J, with 7 bases between. The CDR3 contains 15 residues. Germline CDR1 is SGHTS and CDR2 is YDEGEE. The CDR3 is CASSLGQNSNQPQHF. For the CDR3, the DNA is TGTGCCAGCAGCTTGGGACAGAATAGCAATCAGCCCCAGCATTTT.

The chain joins TRBV6-5 to TRBJ2-7; D remains ambiguous. The CDR3 has 16 amino acids. Germline CDR1 is MNHEY and CDR2 is SVGAGI. With 0 bases removed from V and 0 bases from J, the gap between germline ends came to 12 bases. DNA of the CDR3: TGTGCCAGCAGTTACTCTATCGCTTCTAGCTCCTACGAGCAGTACTTC. This codes for CASSYSIASSSYEQYF.

V gene TRBV7-2 combines with J gene TRBJ2-7, with 8 bases that match TRBD1. CDR1 SGHTA and CDR2 FQGNSA come from the germline V gene. The CDR3 consists of 15 residues. The J segment lost 2 bases and the V segment lost 5 bases, leaving 8 bases of the junction unmatched. The CDR3 reads CASSRLTGAPYEQYF. The DNA for the CDR3 is TGTGCCAGCAGCCGCTTGACAGGGGCACCCTACGAGCAGTACTTC.

V is TRBV11-3 and J is TRBJ2-1; 11 nucleotides align to TRBD2. Trimming removed 3 bases from V and 5 bases from J; junction bases left unmatched: 6. The CDR3 consists of 16 residues. Per the germline V gene, CDR1 is SGHNT and CDR2 is YENEEA. The chain's CDR3 is CASSFSIAGGDNEQFF. For the CDR3, the DNA is TGTGCCAGCAGCTTCTCCATAGCGGGGGGGGACAATGAGCAGTTCTTC.

V is TRBV4-1 and J is TRBJ1-1, with D perhaps matching TRBD1 (6 bases). With 4 bases removed from V and 1 base from J, the gap between germline ends came to 13 bases. The CDR3 totals 15 residues. The V gene's germline CDR1 is MGHRA and CDR2 YSYEKL. The CDR3 DNA reads as TGCGCCAGCAGCCTCAGGGAAGGGGGGAACACTGAAGCTTTCTTT. It yields the protein CASSLREGGNTEAFF.

The rearrangement links TRBV19 to TRBJ1-4; D unclear. The CDR3 contains 15 residues. The V gene's germline CDR1 is LNHDA and CDR2 SQIVND (reference sequence). V was pared by 6 bases and J by 3 bases, with 14 bases between. The CDR3 loop is CASSPRAGSNEKLFF. The CDR3 nucleotides read TGTGCCAGTAGCCCACGTGCAGGTTCTAATGAAAAACTGTTTTTT.

V and J are TRBV19 and TRBJ1-1; 7 bases agree with TRBD1. This CDR3 is built from 13 residues. Germline V gene data show CDR1 as LNHDA and CDR2 as SQIVND (reference sequence). After removal of 7 bases from V and 7 bases from J, the junction contained 9 bases not matched to a gene. The CDR3 region is CASTVSGGNEAFF. CDR3 in DNA: TGTGCCAGTACAGTCTCAGGGGGTAATGAAGCTTTCTTT.

This chain links TRBV9 with TRBJ2-3, with TRBD2 identical over 7 bases. CDR3 size: 15 residues. Germline V gene sequence: CDR1 SGDLS, CDR2 YYNGEE. The V and J ends lost 2 bases and 6 bases, in that order; junction bases with no gene match: 9. Written as DNA, the CDR3 is TGTGCCAGCAGCGTGAGCGGGGTGCCTTCCGATACGCAGTATTTT. Protein product: CASSVSGVPSDTQYF.

J is TRBJ1-5 and V is TRBV6-5, with 7 positions matching TRBD1. The CDR3 covers 15 residues. The V gene end was trimmed by 8 bases and the J gene end by 5 bases; junction bases not matched to a gene: 12. Germline V gives CDR1 MNHEY, CDR2 SVGAGI. CDR3 DNA: TGTGCCAGCCGGACAGGTCTCAGGTCTGATCAGCCCCAGCATTTT. Its protein product is CASRTGLRSDQPQHF.